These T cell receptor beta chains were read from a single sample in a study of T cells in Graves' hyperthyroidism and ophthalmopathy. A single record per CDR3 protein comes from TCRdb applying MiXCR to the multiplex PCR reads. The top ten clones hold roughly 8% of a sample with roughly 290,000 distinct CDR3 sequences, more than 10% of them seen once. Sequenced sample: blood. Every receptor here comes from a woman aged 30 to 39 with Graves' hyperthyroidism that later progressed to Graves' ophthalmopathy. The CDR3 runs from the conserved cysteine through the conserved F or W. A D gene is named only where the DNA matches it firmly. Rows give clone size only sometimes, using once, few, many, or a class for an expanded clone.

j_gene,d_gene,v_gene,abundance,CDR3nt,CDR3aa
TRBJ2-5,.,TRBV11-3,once,TGTGCCAGCAGCTTAGATAACGGCCTTCAGACCCAGTACTTC,CASSLDNGLQTQYF
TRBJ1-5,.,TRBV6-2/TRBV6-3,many,TGTGCCAGCGTTCGACGCGGACGGGGCGGCAATCAGCCCCAGCATTTT,CASVRRGRGGNQPQHF
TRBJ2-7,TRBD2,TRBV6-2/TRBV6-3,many,TGTGCCAGCAGTTACTCGTTAAAACTAGCGGGAGCCCGTTTCGCCGAGCAGTACTTC,CASSYSLKLAGARFAEQYF
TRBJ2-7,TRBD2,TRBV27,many,TGTGCCAGCAGTTTATCAGCGGGAGCCCGGGTTGGCGAGCAGTACTTC,CASSLSAGARVGEQYF
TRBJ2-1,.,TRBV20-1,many,TGCAGTGCTGAGATAGCGGCCTCCTACAATGAGCAGTTCTTC,CSAEIAASYNEQFF
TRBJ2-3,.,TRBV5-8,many,TGTGCCAGCAGCTTTTGGGGCGATAATACGCAGTATTTT,CASSFWGDNTQYF
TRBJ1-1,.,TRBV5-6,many,TGTGCCAGCAGCTTAGGGAGTACCAGCATGAACACTGAAGCTTTCTTT,CASSLGSTSMNTEAFF
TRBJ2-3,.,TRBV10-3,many,TGTGCCATCGGGAGAGGGGCCACAGATACGCAGTATTTT,CAIGRGATDTQYF
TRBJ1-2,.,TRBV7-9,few,TGTGCCAGCAGCTTCCATTCGGGGGGCGGGGGCTACACCTTC,CASSFHSGGGGYTF
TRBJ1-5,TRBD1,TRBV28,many,TGTGCCAGCAGTCCACCGACAGGACAGGGCGGACAGCCCCAGCATTTT,CASSPPTGQGGQPQHF
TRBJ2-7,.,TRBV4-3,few,TGCGCCAGCAGCCAAGATCGTTGGGAGTTACGGCACGAGCAGTACTTC,CASSQDRWELRHEQYF
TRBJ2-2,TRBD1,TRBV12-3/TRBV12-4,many,TGTGCCAGCAGTCCTCGGACAGGGAACACCGGGGAGCTGTTTTTT,CASSPRTGNTGELFF
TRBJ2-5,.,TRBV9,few,TGTGCCAGCAGCGCGGGACTTACGCTAACGGAGACCCAGTACTTC,CASSAGLTLTETQYF
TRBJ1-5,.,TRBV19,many,TGTGCCAGTAGTATAGTCCCCCTCAGTAGCAATCAGCCCCAGCATTTT,CASSIVPLSSNQPQHF
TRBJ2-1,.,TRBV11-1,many,TGTGCCAGCAGCTTATTTGCAGGGGGGGGTTTCTACAATGAGCAGTTCTTC,CASSLFAGGGFYNEQFF
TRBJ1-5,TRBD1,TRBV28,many,TGTGCCAGCAAGAGGGGACAGGTCAATCAGCCCCAGCATTTT,CASKRGQVNQPQHF
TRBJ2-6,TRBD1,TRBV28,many,TGTGCCAGCAGAGGGACAGGGGGCCTCCAGCCTGGGGCCAACGTCCTGACTTTC,CASRGTGGLQPGANVLTF
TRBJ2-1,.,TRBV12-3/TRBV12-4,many,TGTGCCAGCAGTTTACGAGTTAATGAGCAGTTCTTC,CASSLRVNEQFF
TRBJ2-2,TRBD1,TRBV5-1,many,TGCGCCAGCAAGCGGACAGGGGGCGATGGCGGGGAGCTGTTTTTT,CASKRTGGDGGELFF
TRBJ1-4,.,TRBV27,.,TGTGCCAGCAGACAAAGCGGCCCCCCTAATGAAAAACTGTTTTTT,CASRQSGPPNEKLFF
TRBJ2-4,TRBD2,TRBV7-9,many,TGTGCCAGCAGCTTACTACTAGCGGGAGCCAAAAACATTCAGTACTTC,CASSLLLAGAKNIQYF
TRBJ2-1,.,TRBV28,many,TGTGCCAGCAGCGTGAGCGCGCGGGAGCAGTTCTTC,CASSVSAREQFF
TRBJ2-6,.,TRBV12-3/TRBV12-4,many,TGTGCCAGCAGTCGACCCGGGGTGGCGGGGGCCAACGTCCTGACTTTC,CASSRPGVAGANVLTF
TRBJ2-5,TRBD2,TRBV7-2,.,TGTGCCAGCAGCTCCCCTCTAGCGGGAGTCCGAGAGACCCAGTACTTC,CASSSPLAGVRETQYF
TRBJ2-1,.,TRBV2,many,TGTGCCAGCAGCTTAGGCAGGGGGGTTGAGCAGTTCTTC,CASSLGRGVEQFF
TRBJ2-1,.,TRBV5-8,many,TGTGCCAGCAGCTTGGTAGGGAACGGGGAGCAGTTCTTC,CASSLVGNGEQFF
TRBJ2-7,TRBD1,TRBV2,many,TGTGCCAGCAGTCGACAGGGATATGCCTACGAGCAGTACTTC,CASSRQGYAYEQYF
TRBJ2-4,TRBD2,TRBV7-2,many,TGTGCCAGCAGCTCGAGGCCCCCGGGACTAGCGGGAGTGGTAGCCAAAAACATTCAGTACTTC,CASSSRPPGLAGVVAKNIQYF
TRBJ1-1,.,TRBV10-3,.,TGTGCCATCAGTAAAGGGGGAGGCACTGAAGCTTTCTTT,CAISKGGGTEAFF
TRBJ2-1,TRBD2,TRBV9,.,TGTGCCAGCAGCGTAGGGTCTAGCGGGCCAGAGCAGTTCTTC,CASSVGSSGPEQFF
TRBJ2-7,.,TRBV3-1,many,TGTGCCAGCAGCCAAACTGAGGTCTACGAGCAGTACTTC,CASSQTEVYEQYF
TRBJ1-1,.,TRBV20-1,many,TGCAGTGCTAGAGGACAGTTGAACACTGAAGCTTTCTTT,CSARGQLNTEAFF
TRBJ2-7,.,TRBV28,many,TGTGCCAGCACTACGTTCGGAGGTATCTACGAGCAGTACTTC,CASTTFGGIYEQYF
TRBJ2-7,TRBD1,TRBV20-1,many,TGCAGTGCTATAAGAGGACAGGGAGGCTCCTACGAGCAGTACTTC,CSAIRGQGGSYEQYF
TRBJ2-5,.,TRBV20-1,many,TGCAGTGCTAGAGATCGGATTGTGTCGGCTAGGCAAGAGACCCAGTACTTC,CSARDRIVSARQETQYF
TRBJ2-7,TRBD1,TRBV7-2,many,TGTGCCAGCAGCTATAACAGGGGATACGAGCAGTACTTC,CASSYNRGYEQYF
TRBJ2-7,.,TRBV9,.,TGTGCCAGCAGCGATGGACCGGGGACACAAGTCTCCTACGAGCAGTACTTC,CASSDGPGTQVSYEQYF
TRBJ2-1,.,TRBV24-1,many,TGTGCCACCAGTGACCCTGGACTGACTGAGCAGTTCTTC,CATSDPGLTEQFF
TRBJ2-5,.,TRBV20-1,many,TGCAGTGCTATACTCACAGAGACCCAGTACTTC,CSAILTETQYF
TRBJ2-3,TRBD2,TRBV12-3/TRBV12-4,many,TGTGCCAGCAGGTTCCTTATAGCGGGAGGCACAGATACGCAGTATTTT,CASRFLIAGGTDTQYF